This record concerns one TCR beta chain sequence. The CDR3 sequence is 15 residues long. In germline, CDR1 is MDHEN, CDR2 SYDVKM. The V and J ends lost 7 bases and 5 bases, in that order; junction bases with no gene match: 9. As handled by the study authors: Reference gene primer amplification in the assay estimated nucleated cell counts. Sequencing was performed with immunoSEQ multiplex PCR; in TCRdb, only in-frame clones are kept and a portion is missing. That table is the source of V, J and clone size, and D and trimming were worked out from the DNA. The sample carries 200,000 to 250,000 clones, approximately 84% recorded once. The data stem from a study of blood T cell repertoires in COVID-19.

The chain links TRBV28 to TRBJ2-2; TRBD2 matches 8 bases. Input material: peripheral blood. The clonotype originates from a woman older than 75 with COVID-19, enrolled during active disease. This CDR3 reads CASTSSGRGTGELFF. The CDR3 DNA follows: TGTGCCAGCACCTCGAGCGGGAGAGGGACCGGGGAGCTGTTTTTT.